This record looks at one T cell receptor (beta chain) sequence and its context. Its specificity is not known. 60 Vbeta and 13 Jbeta primers were used in PCR. TCRdb keeps only in-frame clones here, not all; method: immunoSEQ multiplex PCR. Of under 200,000 clones listed, around 86% are singletons. Germline CDR1 reads MGHRA; CDR2 reads YSYEKL. This CDR3 has 15 residues. V dropped 0 bases and J dropped 8; count of bases not matched to a gene: 8. The data were taken from a study of cytomegalovirus exposure and HLA in healthy donors. The study's findings and limits: Common viral pathogens seemed to be connected with several of the most significant clusters, according to a later analysis.

The gene calls are TRBV4-1 and TRBJ1-2, with 8 bases aligning to TRBD1. This receptor was obtained from a man between 40 and 49 years old in good health and CMV-seropositive. The source material was PBMCs. The CDR3 sequence is CASSQDGTGIRGYTF. The CDR3 DNA reads TGCGCCAGCAGCCAAGATGGGACAGGCATCCGGGGCTACACCTTC.